Listed here is a single TCR beta chain. This sample is part of a study of cytomegalovirus exposure and HLA in healthy donors. As for the study in general: Some 80 million unique TCRs from HLA-typed donors were held in an early data release.

PCR was performed using 60 Vbeta and 13 Jbeta primers. Assay used: immunoSEQ multiplex PCR; TCRdb lists only in-frame clones, some missing. Counted here are around 150,000 clones, around 82% occurring once; the ten biggest clones make up approximately 7%. Donors counted as nominally healthy when sampled, yet unrecorded immune exposures were likely. This CDR3 has 13 amino acids. The germline V gene has CDR1 SGHAT and CDR2 FQNNGV. Trimming removed 5 bases from V and 7 bases from J; junction bases left unmatched: 6. The sequence was collected from a man aged 35-49 years in good health and CMV-seropositive. The material sequenced was PBMCs. The chain joins TRBV11-2 to TRBJ2-7; 9 positions agree with TRBD1. The CDR3 nucleotides read TGTGCCAGCAGCCCCGGACAGGGGAGGGAGCAGTACTTC. It is translated as CASSPGQGREQYF.